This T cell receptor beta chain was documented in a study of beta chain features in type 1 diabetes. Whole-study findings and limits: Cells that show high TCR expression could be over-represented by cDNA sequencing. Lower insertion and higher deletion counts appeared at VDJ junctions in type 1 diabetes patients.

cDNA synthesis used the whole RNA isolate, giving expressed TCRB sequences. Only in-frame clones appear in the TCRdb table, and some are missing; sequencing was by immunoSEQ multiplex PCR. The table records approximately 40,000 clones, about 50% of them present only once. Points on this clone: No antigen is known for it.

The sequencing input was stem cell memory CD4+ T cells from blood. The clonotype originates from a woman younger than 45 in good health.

CDR3 in amino acids: CASSHRDRVSYEQYF. The CDR3, as DNA: TGTGCCAGTAGTCATCGGGACAGGGTCTCCTACGAGCAGTACTTC. This chain connects TRBV19 to TRBJ2-7; 9 bases match TRBD1. This CDR3 contains 15 residues. V gave up 5 bases and J gave up 0 bases; unmatched junction bases: 5. Germline V gene sequence: CDR1 LNHDA, CDR2 SQIVND (reference sequence).